Below, 25 T cell receptor beta chains from the same sample are listed, as sequenced in a study of T-cell reconstitution after alpha-beta-depleted transplantation in children. TCRbeta library preparation incorporated unique molecular identifiers. From the PCR reads, TCRdb called clonotypes with MiXCR, one entry per CDR3 protein. The table has approximately 650,000 distinct CDR3 sequences, 13% seen once; the top ten hold around 0.76%. The sample in question was PBMCs, obtained before TCRalphabeta/CD19-depleted stem cell transplant. Receptors were obtained from a girl aged 2 to 9 with congenital amegakaryocytic thrombocytopenia, due to receive a stem cell transplant.

This clonotype was recorded at least ten times. The gene calls are TRBV10-3 and TRBJ2-1, with a possible D match to TRBD2 (6 bases). V was cut by 4 bases and J by 5 bases, with 12 bases left in between. Germline CDR1 ENHRY, CDR2 SYGVKD. This CDR3 has 14 residues. The DNA of the CDR3 is TGTGCCATCAGTGGCGGCGGGGCGAACAATGAGCAGTTCTTC. Amino acid sequence: CAISGGGANNEQFF.

The chain links TRBV7-3 to TRBJ2-7; 8 bases are a match to TRBD2. The CDR3 consists of 15 residues. V trimming: 4 bases; J trimming: 2 bases; junction bases outside the gene matches: 7. Looked up from germline, CDR1 is SGHTA and CDR2 is FQGTGA. CDR3: CASSSLAGQTYEQYF. CDR3 bases: TGTGCCAGCAGCTCCTTAGCGGGGCAGACCTACGAGCAGTACTTC.

In its sample, this clonotype was seen many times. This chain uses TRBV5-1 with TRBJ2-1, with TRBD2 identical over 7 bases. The germline gives CDR1 SGHRS, CDR2 YFSETQ. V lost 4 bases and J lost 2; bases outside the gene matches: 3. This CDR3 region has 14 residues. CDR3 protein: CASSRDYPYNEQFF. CDR3 nucleotide sequence: TGCGCCAGCAGCCGGGACTACCCCTACAATGAGCAGTTCTTC.

This clonotype appeared many times. This sequence joins TRBV7-9 and TRBJ2-1; possible D gene TRBD2, 6 bases. Trimming stripped 7 bases from V and 9 bases from J, with 19 bases between. This CDR3 has 14 amino acids. Germline V gives CDR1 SEHNR, CDR2 FQNEAQ (reference sequence). The CDR3 sequence: CASIDITGAPEQFF. CDR3 coding DNA: TGTGCCAGCATCGATATAACGGGAGCTCCTGAGCAGTTCTTC.

This clonotype came up a few times. The chain combines TRBV12-3 or TRBV12-4 with TRBJ2-5; the D is unclear. The CDR3 is 15 amino acids. V was cut by 5 bases and J by 1 base, with 14 bases left in between. The CDR3 protein is CASSPRLGPQETQYF. The DNA for the CDR3 is TGTGCCAGCAGTCCTCGCCTTGGGCCCCAAGAGACCCAGTACTTC.

This clonotype was seen ten or more times. The V and J genes are TRBV3-1 and TRBJ2-1, with 11 bases identical to TRBD2. The CDR3 contains 18 residues. V lost 3 bases to trimming and J lost 4 bases; unmatched junction nucleotides: 11. CDR1 is LGHDT and CDR2 is YNNKEL in the germline V gene (reference sequence). The CDR3 nucleotides are TGTGCCAGCAGCCATCGATCCTTTAGCGGGAGGGGATACAATGAGCAGTTCTTC. As protein: CASSHRSFSGRGYNEQFF.

There are many counts of this clonotype. The chain carries TRBV9 and TRBJ2-7; either TRBD1 or TRBD2 may fit D (5 bases each). CDR1 and CDR2 (germline): SGDLS, YYNGEE. The length of the CDR3 is 10 residues. For the CDR3, the DNA is TGTGCCAGCAGCGAAATGAATGGGGGAGTC. Translated, it gives CASSEMNGGV.

For this clonotype: Since a much larger clone is just one base distant, this may be a read error. The chain links TRBV7-6 to TRBJ2-1; possible D gene TRBD1, 6 bases. The CDR3 loop spans 12 amino acids. Germline CDR1 is SGHVS and CDR2 is FNYEAQ. Trimming removed 5 bases at V and 8 bases at J, with 10 bases between. The CDR3 reads CASSPAGDEQFF. In DNA, the CDR3 is TGTGCCAGCAGCCCAGCAGGGGATGAGCAGTTCTTC.

J is TRBJ2-2 and V is TRBV7-6; tentative D call: TRBD2 (5 bases). This CDR3 is built from 14 residues. CDR1 is SGHVS and CDR2 is FNYEAQ in the germline V gene. V was cut by 2 bases and J by 7 bases, with 11 bases left in between. This CDR3 reads CASSLTLSVGELFF. For the CDR3, the DNA is TGTGCCAGCAGCTTAACCCTTAGCGTCGGGGAGCTGTTTTTT.

This clonotype was found many times. J is TRBJ2-2 and V is TRBV12-3 or TRBV12-4; D unclear. This CDR3 has 16 amino acids. V shed 7 bases and J shed 3 bases, with 18 bases lying between them. The CDR3 is CASIQVPRRDTGELFF. As DNA, the CDR3 is TGTGCCAGCATTCAAGTCCCTAGAAGGGACACCGGGGAGCTGTTTTTT.

This clonotype was seen many times. V and J are TRBV29-1 and TRBJ2-5; no reliable D call. This CDR3 is built from 11 residues. Germline V gene lookup returns CDR1 SQVTM and CDR2 ANQGSEA. V lost 0 bases to trimming and J lost 5 bases, with 4 bases between them. CDR3 sequence reads: CSVEDSETQYF. The CDR3 region has the DNA TGCAGCGTTGAAGATTCTGAGACCCAGTACTTC.

This clonotype was detected only a few times. This chain joins TRBV18 and TRBJ2-5, with a weak D call TRBD1 (5 bases). The CDR3 loop spans 15 amino acids. Looked up from germline, CDR1 is KGHSH and CDR2 is LQKENI. V was clipped by 8 bases and J by 2 bases, with 18 bases between them. As DNA, the CDR3 is TGTGCCAGCCACGATTTAGGGGTCGGGCAAGAGACCCAGTACTTC. Translating it yields CASHDLGVGQETQYF.

This sequence joins TRBV5-1 and TRBJ2-1; D gene ambiguous. Germline CDR1 is SGHRS and CDR2 is YFSETQ. Trimming cost V 0 bases and J 6 bases, with 16 bases left between them. This CDR3 region has 16 residues. CDR3: CASSLEVTILPNEQFF. The CDR3 coding sequence is TGCGCCAGCAGCTTGGAGGTTACCATTCTGCCCAATGAGCAGTTCTTC.

This clonotype has more than one count but fewer than ten. The V call is TRBV19, the J call TRBJ1-5; D not certain. The CDR3 loop spans 12 amino acids. Germline lookup yields CDR1 LNHDA and CDR2 SQIVND (reference sequence). The V end lost 6 bases, the J end lost 7 bases, and 10 bases lay between the germline ends. CDR3 nucleotide sequence: TGTGCCAGTAGGAAGGGCTGGCAGCCCCAGCATTTT. The encoded protein is CASRKGWQPQHF.

V gene TRBV19 combines with J gene TRBJ2-1, with 14 bases matching TRBD2. The CDR3 is made up of 16 amino acids. J lost 7 bases, V lost 4 bases, and 6 bases had no gene match. Germline CDR1 reads LNHDA; CDR2 reads SQIVND (reference sequence). CDR3 amino acids: CASSTPGLAGENEQFF. CDR3 in DNA: TGTGCCAGTAGTACTCCGGGACTAGCGGGAGAGAATGAGCAGTTCTTC.

The gene calls are TRBV7-9 and TRBJ1-2; D is perhaps TRBD1 (5 bases). V gave up 0 bases and J gave up 3 bases, with 8 bases separating them. This CDR3 has 14 amino acids. Germline CDR1 is SEHNR and CDR2 is FQNEAQ (reference sequence). CDR3 in amino acids: CASSLAGGDYGYTF. The DNA of the CDR3 is TGTGCCAGCAGCTTAGCTGGAGGGGACTATGGCTACACCTTC.

This clonotype appeared many times. The chain recombines TRBV6-5 with TRBJ1-5; D uncertain. There are 14 residues in the CDR3. V lost 4 bases to trimming and J lost 10 bases, with 17 bases between them. Germline CDR1 and CDR2: MNHEY and SVGAGI. CDR3 in amino acids: CASSSTNTRHPQHF. Here the CDR3 DNA reads TGTGCCAGCAGTTCGACTAACACTCGACATCCCCAGCATTTT.

This clonotype was picked up a small number of times. This sequence joins TRBV25-1 and TRBJ2-1; the D gene is possibly TRBD2 (6 bases). V lost 5 bases and J 6 bases, leaving 14 bases between the germline ends. Germline CDR1 is MGHDK and CDR2 is SYGVNS. CDR3 length equals 14 residues. The CDR3 here is CASSPRLVGNEQFF. CDR3 nucleotides: TGTGCCAGCAGTCCCCGACTAGTAGGCAATGAGCAGTTCTTC.

V is TRBV7-2 and J is TRBJ1-1; D is perhaps TRBD1 (6 bases). This CDR3 is built from 15 residues. The germline V gene encodes CDR1 SGHTA and CDR2 FQGNSA. Trimming shortened V by 2 bases and J by 2 bases, and 12 bases separated the two germline ends. The CDR3: CASSLQGRRNTEAFF. CDR3 coding DNA: TGTGCCAGCAGCTTACAGGGGCGGAGAAACACTGAAGCTTTCTTT. The full variable domain, its missing parts supplied by reference TRBV7-2 and TRBJ1-1, is GAGVSQSPSNKVTEKGKDVELRCDPISGHTALYWYRQSLGQGLEFLIYFQGNSAPDKSGLPSDRFSAERTGGSVSTLTIQRTQQEDSAVYLCASSLQGRRNTEAFFGQGTRLTVV.

At least ten counts were recorded for this clonotype. The chain uses TRBV10-3 and TRBJ2-7; D possibly corresponds to TRBD1 (6 bases). The CDR3 totals 14 residues. CDR1 is ENHRY and CDR2 is SYGVKD in the germline V gene. V lost 4 bases and J 2 bases, leaving 12 bases between the germline ends. CDR3 sequence: CAISGQDTAYEQYF. DNA for the CDR3: TGTGCCATCAGTGGACAGGACACAGCCTACGAGCAGTACTTC.

This clonotype occurred many times. One end of the junction varies from germline; a read error may be responsible. This chain connects TRBV5-1 to TRBJ2-2; 8 bases map to TRBD2. This CDR3 contains 16 residues. Germline V CDR1 and CDR2: SGHRS, YFSETQ. In nucleotides, the CDR3 is TGTGCCAGCAGTTTATTGGCGGGAGGGAACACCGGGGAGCTGTTTTTT. As protein: CASSLLAGGNTGELFF. Using reference TRBV5-1 and TRBJ2-2 for the parts outside the CDR3, the full variable domain is KAGVTQTPRYLIKTRGQQVTLSCSPISGHRSVSWYQQTPGQGLQFLFEYFSETQRNKGNFPGRFSGRQFSNSRSEMNVSTLELGDSALYLCASSLLAGGNTGELFFGEGSRLTVL.

This clonotype appeared a few times. The rearrangement links TRBV5-1 to TRBJ2-7; 8 nucleotides match TRBD2. The CDR3 consists of 13 residues. Germline V gives CDR1 SGHRS, CDR2 YFSETQ. The ends lost 5 bases at V and 5 bases at J; junction bases unmatched: 6. This chain's CDR3 is CASSSSGLDEQYF. Written as DNA, the CDR3 is TGCGCCAGCAGTTCTAGCGGGCTCGACGAGCAGTACTTC.

The chain employs TRBV3-1 and TRBJ1-1, with TRBD1 matching 8 bases. Germline V CDR1 and CDR2: LGHDT, YNNKEL (reference sequence). The trim removed 1 base at V and 10 bases at J, leaving 2 bases unmatched. CDR3 length: 12 residues. This CDR3 reads CASSQGQGLAFF. In DNA, the CDR3 is TGTGCCAGCAGCCAAGGACAGGGGTTAGCTTTCTTT.

As for this clonotype: A much larger clone is a single base away; this may be a read error. This chain uses TRBV20-1 with TRBJ1-3, with D unresolved. The V gene's germline CDR1 is DFQATT and CDR2 SNEGSKA (reference sequence). The length of the CDR3 is 14 residues. Trimming pared 1 base from V and 0 bases from J, leaving 7 bases between. CDR3 protein: CSARVQHSGNTIYF. The CDR3 nucleotides read TGCAGTGCTAGAGTGCAGCACTCTGGAAACACCATATATTTT.

This clonotype was counted at least ten times. V is TRBV12-3 or TRBV12-4 and J is TRBJ1-4; 7 nucleotides agree with TRBD1. V dropped 6 bases and J dropped 10; count of bases not matched to a gene: 14. The CDR3 sequence is 15 residues long. For the CDR3, the DNA is TGTGCCAGCAGACCTGGACAGGCCTGGGGTGGAAAACTGTTTTTT. This translates into CASRPGQAWGGKLFF.